This T cell receptor beta chain was recovered during a study of T cells after yellow fever vaccination. Synthesis of TCR cDNA relied on 5'RACE template switching, which attached a universal primer site and UMIs. Each CDR3 protein gets one entry after TCRdb re-called the 5' RACE reads with MiXCR. This sample yields around 320,000 distinct CDR3 sequences, of which roughly 10% are seen a single time; 3.3% belongs to the top ten. This CDR3 is built from 15 residues. Germline CDR1 and CDR2: SGHTA and FQGNSA. V dropped 5 bases and J dropped 0 bases, with 8 bases sitting between them. This clonotype was observed a handful of times.

The V call is TRBV7-2, the J call TRBJ1-6; D ambiguous. The source material was CD4+ T cells sorted from PBMCs, sampled 45 days after the yellow fever booster vaccination. The TCR originated in a man younger than 35 who received the YFV17D yellow fever vaccine. The CDR3 protein is CASSGGSSYNSPLHF. CDR3 coding DNA: TGTGCCAGCAGCGGAGGGAGCTCCTATAATTCACCCCTCCACTTT.